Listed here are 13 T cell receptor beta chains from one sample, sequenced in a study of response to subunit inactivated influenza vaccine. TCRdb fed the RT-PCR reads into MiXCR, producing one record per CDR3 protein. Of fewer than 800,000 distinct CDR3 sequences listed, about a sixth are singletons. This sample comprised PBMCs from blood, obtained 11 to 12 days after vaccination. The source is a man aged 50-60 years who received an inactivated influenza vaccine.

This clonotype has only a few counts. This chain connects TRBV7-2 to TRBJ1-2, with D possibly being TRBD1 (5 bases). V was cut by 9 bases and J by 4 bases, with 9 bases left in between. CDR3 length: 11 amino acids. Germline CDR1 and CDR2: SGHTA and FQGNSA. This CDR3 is CASDGGYGYTF. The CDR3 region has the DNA TGTGCCAGTGATGGGGGCTATGGCTACACCTTC.

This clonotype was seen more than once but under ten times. CDR3 loop: CASSEGRFTEAFF. DNA of the CDR3: TGTGCCAGCAGTGAAGGGCGGTTCACTGAAGCTTTCTTT. The chain combines TRBV6-1 with TRBJ1-1; D gene unclear. The V and J ends lost 1 base and 4 bases respectively, with 7 bases between them. The CDR3 extends over 13 amino acids. CDR1 is MNHNS, CDR2 SASEGT, per germline.

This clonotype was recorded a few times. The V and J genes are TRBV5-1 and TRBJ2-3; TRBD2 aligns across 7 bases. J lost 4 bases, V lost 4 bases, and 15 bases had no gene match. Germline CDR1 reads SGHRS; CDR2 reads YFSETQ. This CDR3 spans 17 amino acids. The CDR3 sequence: CASSDGSSGGRADTQYF. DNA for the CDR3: TGCGCCAGCAGCGACGGTAGCTCGGGAGGACGGGCAGATACGCAGTATTTT.

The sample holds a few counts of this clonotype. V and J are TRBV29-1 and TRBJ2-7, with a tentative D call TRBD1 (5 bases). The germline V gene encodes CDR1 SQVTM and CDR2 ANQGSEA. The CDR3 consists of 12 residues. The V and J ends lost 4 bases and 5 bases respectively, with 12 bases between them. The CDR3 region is CSVAPGSHEQYF. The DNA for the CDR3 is TGCAGCGTTGCCCCAGGGTCCCACGAGCAGTACTTC.

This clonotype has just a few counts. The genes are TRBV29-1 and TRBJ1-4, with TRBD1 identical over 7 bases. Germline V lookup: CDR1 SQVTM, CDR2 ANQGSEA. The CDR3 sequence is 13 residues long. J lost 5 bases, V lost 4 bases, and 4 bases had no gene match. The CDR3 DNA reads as TGCAGCGTTGGGTGGGGACAGAATGAAAAACTGTTTTTT. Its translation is CSVGWGQNEKLFF.

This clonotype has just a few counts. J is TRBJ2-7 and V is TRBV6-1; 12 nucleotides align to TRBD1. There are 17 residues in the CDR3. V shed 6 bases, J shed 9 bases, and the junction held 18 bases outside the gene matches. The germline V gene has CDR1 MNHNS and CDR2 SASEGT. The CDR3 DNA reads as TGTGCCAGCAGCCAAGGGACAGGGGGCCTCGTTTCGTCCCCGCAGTACTTC. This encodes CASSQGTGGLVSSPQYF.

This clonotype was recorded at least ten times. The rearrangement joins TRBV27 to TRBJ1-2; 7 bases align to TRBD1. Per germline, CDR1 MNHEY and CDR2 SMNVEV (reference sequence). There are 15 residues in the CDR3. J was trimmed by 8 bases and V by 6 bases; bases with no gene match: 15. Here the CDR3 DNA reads TGTGCCAGCAGCCTCGACCCCGCAGGGGGTGGCGGCTACACCTTC. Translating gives CASSLDPAGGGGYTF.

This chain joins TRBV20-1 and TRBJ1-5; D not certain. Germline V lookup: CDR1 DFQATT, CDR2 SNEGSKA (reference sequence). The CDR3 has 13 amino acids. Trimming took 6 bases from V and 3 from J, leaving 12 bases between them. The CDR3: CSAPGPPNQPQHF. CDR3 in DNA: TGCAGTGCCCCCGGGCCCCCCAATCAGCCCCAGCATTTT.

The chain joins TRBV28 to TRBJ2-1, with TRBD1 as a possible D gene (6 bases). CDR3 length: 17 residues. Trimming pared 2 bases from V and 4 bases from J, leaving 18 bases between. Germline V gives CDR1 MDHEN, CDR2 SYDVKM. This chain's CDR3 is CASSLVPYRATYNEQFF. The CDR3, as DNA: TGTGCCAGCAGTTTAGTACCGTACAGGGCTACATACAATGAGCAGTTCTTC.

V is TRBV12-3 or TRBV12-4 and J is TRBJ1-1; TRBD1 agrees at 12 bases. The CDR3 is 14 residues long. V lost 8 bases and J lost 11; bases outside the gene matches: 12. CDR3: CASRPGTGGHSAFF. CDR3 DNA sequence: TGTGCCAGCCGTCCCGGGACAGGGGGCCATTCGGCTTTCTTT.

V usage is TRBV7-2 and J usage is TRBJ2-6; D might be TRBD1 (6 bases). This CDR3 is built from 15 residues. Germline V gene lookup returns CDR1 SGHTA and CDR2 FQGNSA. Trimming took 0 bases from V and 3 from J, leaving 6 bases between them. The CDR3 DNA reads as TGTGCCAGCAGCTTAGCCAGGGGTGGGGCCAACGTCCTGACTTTC. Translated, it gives CASSLARGGANVLTF.

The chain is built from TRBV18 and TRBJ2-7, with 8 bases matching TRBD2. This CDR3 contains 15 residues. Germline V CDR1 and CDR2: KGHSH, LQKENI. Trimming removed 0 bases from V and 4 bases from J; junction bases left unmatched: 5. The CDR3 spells CASSPPGLGSYEQYF. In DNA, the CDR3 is TGTGCCAGCTCACCACCGGGACTAGGTTCGTACGAGCAGTACTTC.

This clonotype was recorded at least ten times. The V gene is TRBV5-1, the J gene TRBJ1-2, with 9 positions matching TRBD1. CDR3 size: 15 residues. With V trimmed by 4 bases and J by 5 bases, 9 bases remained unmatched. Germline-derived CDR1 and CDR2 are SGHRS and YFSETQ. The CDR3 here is CASSATGTGSYGYTF. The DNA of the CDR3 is TGCGCCAGCAGCGCGACCGGGACAGGGAGTTATGGCTACACCTTC. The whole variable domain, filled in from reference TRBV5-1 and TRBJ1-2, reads KAGVTQTPRYLIKTRGQQVTLSCSPISGHRSVSWYQQTPGQGLQFLFEYFSETQRNKGNFPGRFSGRQFSNSRSEMNVSTLELGDSALYLCASSATGTGSYGYTFGSGTRLTVV.